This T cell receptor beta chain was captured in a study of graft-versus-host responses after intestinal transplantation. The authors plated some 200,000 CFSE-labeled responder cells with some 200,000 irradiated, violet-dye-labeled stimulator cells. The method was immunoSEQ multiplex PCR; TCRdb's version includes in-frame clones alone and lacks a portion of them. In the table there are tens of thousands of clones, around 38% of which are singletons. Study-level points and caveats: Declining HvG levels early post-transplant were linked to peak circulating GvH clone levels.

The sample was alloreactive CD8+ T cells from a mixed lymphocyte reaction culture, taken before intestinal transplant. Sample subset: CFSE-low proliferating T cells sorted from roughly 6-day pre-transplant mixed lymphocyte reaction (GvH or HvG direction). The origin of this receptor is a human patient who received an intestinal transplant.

The DNA of the CDR3 is TGTGCCAGCAGCTTGGGAGGGGCAGGAAACACCATATATTTT. This gives the protein CASSLGGAGNTIYF. The chain joins TRBV5-4 to TRBJ1-3, with D possibly being TRBD1 (5 bases). The V end lost 0 bases, the J end lost 4 bases, and 8 bases lay between the germline ends. Germline CDR1 and CDR2: SGHNT and YYREEE (reference sequence). The CDR3 is made up of 14 amino acids.